These T cell receptor beta chains were read from a single sample in a study of T cells in Graves' hyperthyroidism and ophthalmopathy. TCRdb recomputed calls from the multiplex PCR reads with MiXCR, one row per CDR3 protein. The data show over 500,000 distinct CDR3 sequences, roughly 15% seen once. The specimen was blood. The receptor set was obtained from a woman aged 18 to 35 with Graves' ophthalmopathy. Both conserved end residues are part of each CDR3. The D gene is left open where the match is weak. Size is omitted from some rows. Given values are once, few, many or a class for expanded clones.

NA	TRBV28	TRBJ2-5	NA	CASSGSGPQGETQYF	TGTGCCAGCAGTGGAAGCGGGCCCCAGGGCGAGACCCAGTACTTC
NA	TRBV27	TRBJ1-1	many	CASSWGGDPNTEAFF	TGTGCCAGCAGTTGGGGGGGGGACCCGAACACTGAAGCTTTCTTT
NA	TRBV28	TRBJ2-4	NA	CASSLSSGSPKNIQYF	TGTGCCAGCAGTTTATCTTCGGGGTCTCCCAAAAACATTCAGTACTTC
NA	TRBV7-3	TRBJ1-3	NA	CASSPQTFLPGNTIYF	TGTGCCAGCAGTCCTCAAACCTTTCTCCCTGGAAACACCATATATTTT
TRBD1	TRBV29-1	TRBJ2-1	many	CSADTGERSYNEQFF	TGCAGCGCAGATACAGGGGAACGCTCCTACAATGAGCAGTTCTTC
NA	TRBV30	TRBJ2-3	NA	CAWKPGQITDTQYF	TGTGCCTGGAAACCCGGACAAATCACAGATACGCAGTATTTT
NA	TRBV12-3/TRBV12-4	TRBJ2-3	many	CASSFFSGTDTQYF	TGTGCCAGCAGTTTTTTCTCCGGGACGGATACGCAGTATTTT
NA	TRBV5-1	TRBJ1-1	many	CASSLSSTGSTEAFF	TGCGCCAGCAGCCTGTCTTCAACAGGGAGCACTGAAGCTTTCTTT
NA	TRBV6-1	TRBJ1-2	few	CASSPLGGSYGYTF	TGTGCCAGCAGCCCTCTAGGGGGAAGCTATGGCTACACCTTC
NA	TRBV2	TRBJ2-7	NA	CASSVQGEQYF	TGTGCCAGCAGTGTCCAGGGAGAGCAGTACTTC
TRBD2	TRBV12-3/TRBV12-4	TRBJ2-2	many	CASSAKLAGGTTGELFF	TGTGCCAGCAGCGCTAAACTAGCGGGGGGGACTACCGGGGAGCTGTTTTTT
NA	TRBV5-6	TRBJ2-2	few	CASSLKTGNTGELFF	TGTGCCAGCAGCTTAAAGACAGGAAACACCGGGGAGCTGTTTTTT
NA	TRBV2	TRBJ1-2	many	CASQWTGAYGYTF	TGTGCCAGCCAGTGGACGGGGGCCTATGGCTACACCTTC
TRBD2	TRBV20-1	TRBJ2-7	many	CSADGTSGNNEQYF	TGCAGTGCGGACGGGACTAGCGGCAACAACGAGCAGTACTTC
NA	TRBV6-1	TRBJ2-1	many	CASSYGTGEMGDEQFF	TGTGCCAGCAGTTACGGAACGGGAGAAATGGGGGATGAGCAGTTCTTC
NA	TRBV5-5	TRBJ2-6	NA	CASSRISGSSGANVLTF	TGTGCCAGCAGCCGTATATCCGGAAGCTCTGGGGCCAACGTCCTGACTTTC
NA	TRBV6-1	TRBJ1-6	many	CASSESKGGSPLHF	TGTGCCAGCAGTGAATCAAAGGGAGGTTCACCCCTCCACTTT